This record concerns one T cell receptor beta chain sequence. The use of a sample-barcoded 5' primer and a J-beta primer mix characterized a second PCR of roughly 7 to 11 cycles. TCRdb reprocessed the 5' RACE reads via MiXCR and lists one record per CDR3 protein. The sample carries 600,000 to 1,000,000 distinct CDR3 sequences, approximately 25% recorded once. This sample stems from a study of blood T cells in healthy people across ages. These data are also associated with another study on T cells of mothers and their children.

The source material was blood. The receptor was derived from a boy between 10 and 17 years old in good health.

In DNA, the CDR3 is TGTGCCAGCAGCTTAGATGGACTAGCGGACAATGAGCAGTTCTTC. It encodes CASSLDGLADNEQFF. The chain couples TRBV11-3 to TRBJ2-1, with 10 bases lining up with TRBD2. Germline CDR1 reads SGHNT; CDR2 reads YENEEA. The junction had 1 base not matched to a gene; V was cut back by 0 bases and J by 5 bases. This CDR3 is built from 15 residues.